The following is a T cell receptor (beta chain) sequence with its context. The record originates from a study of shared clonotypes between healthy human individuals. This CDR3 contains 14 residues. CDR1 and CDR2 from the germline V gene are MDHEN and SYDVKM. V lost 1 base, J lost 1 base, and 7 bases lay in between. CD45RO-negative, CCR7-positively selected cells formed the naive CD8 fraction, excluding terminally differentiated effector memory CD45RA+ cells. Donors comprised healthy HIV-negative adults lacking recent acute infections or vaccinations. TCRdb's table, derived via immunoSEQ multiplex PCR, lists solely in-frame clones and lacks some. Of about 2.1 million clones in the sample, 85% to 95% are singletons; the top ten hold 1.5% to 2%.

The gene calls are TRBV28 and TRBJ1-2; D is possibly TRBD1 (5 bases). The clonotype was recovered from a man aged 18 to 30 in good health. Some clones in this sample may be carry-over from other donors' samples. Sequences were obtained from naive CD8+ T cells from PBMCs. CDR3 sequence: CASSLFRDNYGYTF. The CDR3 DNA sequence: TGTGCCAGCAGTTTATTCAGGGATAACTATGGCTACACCTTC.